This paragraph reports one TCR beta chain. This CDR3 spans 15 amino acids. Germline values: CDR1 SGHNT, CDR2 YYREEE (reference sequence). V shed 2 bases and J shed 5 bases, with 13 bases lying between them. The data are from a study of blood T cell repertoires in COVID-19. Clones were sequenced by immunoSEQ multiplex PCR, and TCRdb holds only the in-frame ones, with some missing. The repertoire holds more than 300,000 clones, with around 87% as singletons. Sequenced material: peripheral blood. This chain joins TRBV5-4 and TRBJ2-2; perhaps TRBD1 as D (6 bases). The sequence was obtained from a woman in her thirties with COVID-19, enrolled during active disease. The CDR3 coding sequence is TGTGCCAGCAGCTTCGGGACACCCGGTACCGGGGAGCTGTTTTTT. The encoded protein is CASSFGTPGTGELFF.